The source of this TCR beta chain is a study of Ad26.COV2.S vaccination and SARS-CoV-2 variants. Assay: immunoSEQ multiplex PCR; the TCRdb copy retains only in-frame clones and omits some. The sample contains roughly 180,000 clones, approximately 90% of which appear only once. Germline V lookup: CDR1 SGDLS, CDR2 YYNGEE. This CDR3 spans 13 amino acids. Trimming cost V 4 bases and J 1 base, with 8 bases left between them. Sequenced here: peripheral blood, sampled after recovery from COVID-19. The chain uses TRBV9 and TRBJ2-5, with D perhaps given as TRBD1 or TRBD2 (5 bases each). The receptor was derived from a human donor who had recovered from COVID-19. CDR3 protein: CASSPGTQETQYF. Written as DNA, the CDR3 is TGTGCCAGCAGCCCCGGGACCCAAGAGACCCAGTACTTC.